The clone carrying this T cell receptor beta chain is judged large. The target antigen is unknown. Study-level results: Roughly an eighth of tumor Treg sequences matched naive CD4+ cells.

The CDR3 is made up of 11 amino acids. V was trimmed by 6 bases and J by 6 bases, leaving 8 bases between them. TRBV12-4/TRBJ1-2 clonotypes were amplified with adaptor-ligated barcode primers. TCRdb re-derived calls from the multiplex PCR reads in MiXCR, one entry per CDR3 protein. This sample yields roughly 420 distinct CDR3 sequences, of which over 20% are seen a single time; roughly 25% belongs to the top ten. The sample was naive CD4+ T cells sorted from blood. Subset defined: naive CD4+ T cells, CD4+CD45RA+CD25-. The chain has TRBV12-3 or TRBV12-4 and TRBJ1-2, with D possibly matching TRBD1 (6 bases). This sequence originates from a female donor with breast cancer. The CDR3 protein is CASSQGNGYTF. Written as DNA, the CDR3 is TGTGCCAGCAGCCAGGGGAATGGCTACACCTTC.